This is a list of T cell receptor beta chains from one sample in a study of cytomegalovirus exposure and HLA in healthy donors. Assay used: immunoSEQ multiplex PCR; TCRdb lists only in-frame clones, some missing. The top ten hold roughly 1.3% of the sample, which has approximately 220,000 clones, approximately 80% seen once. Sequencing was performed on PBMCs. Receptor source: a girl aged 10 to 17 in good health and CMV-seronegative. CDR3s include the opening cysteine and the closing phenylalanine or tryptophan. A D gene is named only where the DNA matches it firmly. Clone size is stated in some rows and not others, as once, few, many or a class when expanded.

TRBV30	TRBJ2-3	-	-	TGTGCCTGGAGTGTAACTAGAAGCACAGATACGCAGTATTTT	CAWSVTRSTDTQYF
TRBV7-2	TRBJ1-1	TRBD1	-	TGTGCCAGCAGCTCTCAGGGACAGGTATATGGGGAAGCTTTCTTT	CASSSQGQVYGEAFF
TRBV28	TRBJ2-1	-	-	TGTGCCAGCAGTTCGAGATACAATGAGCAGTTCTTC	CASSSRYNEQFF
TRBV9	TRBJ2-3	TRBD2	-	TGTGCCAGCAGCGTAGGGACTAGCGGGAGATTTAGAGATACGCAGTATTTT	CASSVGTSGRFRDTQYF
TRBV28	TRBJ2-2	TRBD1	-	TGTGCCAGCAGTCCCTGGGGGACAGGGACCACCGGGGAGCTGTTTTTT	CASSPWGTGTTGELFF
TRBV9	TRBJ1-1	-	-	TGTGCCAGCAGCGTGGGAGGAGAGACTGAAGCTTTCTTT	CASSVGGETEAFF
TRBV27	TRBJ1-5	-	few	TGTGCCAGCAGTTTAGGAGGTGCTAGCAATCAGCCCCAGCATTTT	CASSLGGASNQPQHF
TRBV6-6	TRBJ1-3	TRBD1	-	TGTGCCAGCATCATCTGGACAGGCTCTGGAAACACCATATATTTT	CASIIWTGSGNTIYF
TRBV28	TRBJ2-1	TRBD2	-	TGTGCCAGCAGGGCCGGGACTAGCGGGATCAATGAGCAGTTCTTC	CASRAGTSGINEQFF
TRBV7-9	TRBJ1-1	-	-	TGTGCCAGCAGCTATTCGGGGGGGCGCGGGACTGAAGCTTTCTTT	CASSYSGGRGTEAFF
TRBV5-6	TRBJ2-5	-	-	TGTGCCAGCAGCTCCCGTATGGCGGGGTACGGGGAGACCCAGTACTTC	CASSSRMAGYGETQYF
TRBV14	TRBJ2-3	-	-	TGTGCCAGCAGCCAAGATTTGCCAGGGGTTGCAGATACGCAGTATTTT	CASSQDLPGVADTQYF
TRBV9	TRBJ2-5	TRBD2	-	TGTGCCAGCAGCGCAACTAGCGGGGGGCAACTTGCGGGAGAGACCCAGTACTTC	CASSATSGGQLAGETQYF
TRBV28	TRBJ2-6	-	-	TGTGCCAGCAAAGGGGGAGGGACATCTGGGGCCAACGTCCTGACTTTC	CASKGGGTSGANVLTF
TRBV15	TRBJ1-2	TRBD1	-	TGTGCCACCAGCAGAGGACAGGGAGTTGGCTACACCTTC	CATSRGQGVGYTF
TRBV25-1	TRBJ1-2	-	once	TGTGCCAGCAGTGAATCGGGGGTAGGCTACACCTTC	CASSESGVGYTF
TRBV6-1	TRBJ1-5	TRBD1	-	TGTGCCAGCAGTGAAGAGGTAGGGGGCGCTAATCAGCCCCAGCATTTT	CASSEEVGGANQPQHF
TRBV5-1	TRBJ1-3	-	-	TGCGCCAGCAGCTCAACAGGTGTGGGAAACACCATATATTTT	CASSSTGVGNTIYF
TRBV7-8	TRBJ1-4	TRBD1	-	TGTGCCAGCAGCCACCGGGACAGGCCTAATGAAAAACTGTTTTTT	CASSHRDRPNEKLFF
TRBV7-2	TRBJ2-3	-	-	TGTGCCAGCAGCTTGGGGAGGCGGACAGATACGCAGTATTTT	CASSLGRRTDTQYF
TRBV5-4	TRBJ1-5	-	-	TGTGCCAGCAGCTTCTTTAATCAGCCCCAGCATTTT	CASSFFNQPQHF
TRBV2	TRBJ2-1	TRBD2	-	TGTGCCAGCGGAAATAGCGGGAGCAACGAGCAGTTCTTC	CASGNSGSNEQFF
TRBV2	TRBJ2-1	-	-	TGTGCCAGCAGGCCTAGTCATTATGAGCAGTTCTTC	CASRPSHYEQFF
TRBV5-4	TRBJ1-2	TRBD1	-	TGTGCCAGCAGCCAGCAGGGACAGGGGGCGCTCACTAACTATGGCTACACCTTC	CASSQQGQGALTNYGYTF
TRBV4-3	TRBJ2-1	TRBD2	-	TGCGCCAGCAGCCAAGAGTCTGCAGCGGGGGGGCCCTACAATGAGCAGTTCTTC	CASSQESAAGGPYNEQFF
TRBV7-2	TRBJ2-2	-	-	TGTGCCAGCAGCTTAGGGGGCTTCCTCGCTACCGGGGAGCTGTTTTTT	CASSLGGFLATGELFF
TRBV28	TRBJ1-3	-	once	TGTGCCAGCAGTTTTGCGGCGAACACCATATATTTT	CASSFAANTIYF
TRBV5-1	TRBJ1-3	-	-	TGCGCCAGCAGCAGGGGCTCTGGAAACACCATATATTTT	CASSRGSGNTIYF
TRBV15	TRBJ1-1	TRBD1	few	TGTGCCACTCAGGGGGCGAACACTGAAGCTTTCTTT	CATQGANTEAFF
TRBV9	TRBJ2-3	TRBD2	once	TGTGCCAGCAGCGTACCCACCGGGACTAGAGTTGGCACAGATACGCAGTATTTT	CASSVPTGTRVGTDTQYF
TRBV27	TRBJ2-7	TRBD1	-	TGTGCCAGCACCCCCTCCGGGCAGGGGGTATACGAGCAGTACTTC	CASTPSGQGVYEQYF
TRBV18	TRBJ2-3	-	-	TGTGCCAGCTCACCATTAGGCAGGTCCGGCTCTGCAGATACGCAGTATTTT	CASSPLGRSGSADTQYF
TRBV5-1	TRBJ1-1	-	-	TGCGCCAGCAGCTTGGCCTACGGGGGTGGAACTGAAGCTTTCTTT	CASSLAYGGGTEAFF
TRBV7-9	TRBJ2-3	TRBD2	-	TGTGCCAGCAGCTGGCTTTTAAGCGGGGGGCCGTCAGATACGCAGTATTTT	CASSWLLSGGPSDTQYF
TRBV7-9	TRBJ2-5	TRBD1	once	TGTGCCAGCAGGCGGACAGGCACCCAAGAGACCCAGTACTTC	CASRRTGTQETQYF
TRBV11-2	TRBJ2-5	-	-	TGTGCCAGCAGCCCAGCGGCAGCTTTGGAGACCCAGTACTTC	CASSPAAALETQYF
TRBV9	TRBJ2-1	TRBD2	-	TGTGCCAGCAGCGTAGGGGCTAGCGGGTTAGTCGATGAGCAGTTCTTC	CASSVGASGLVDEQFF
TRBV2	TRBJ2-7	TRBD1	-	TGTGCCAGCAGCCGAGGGACAGGGGTGGGGAGCGAGCAGTACTTC	CASSRGTGVGSEQYF
TRBV9	TRBJ1-1	-	-	TGTGCCAGCAGCGCCCTACAGAGAATGAACACTGAAGCTTTCTTT	CASSALQRMNTEAFF
TRBV2	TRBJ2-4	-	once	TGTGCCAGCAGTGATGGACTTAAGGAAAACATTCAGTACTTC	CASSDGLKENIQYF
TRBV5-4	TRBJ2-2	TRBD2	-	TGTGCCAGCAGCTTGGGTAGCGGGGCGAACACCGGGGAGCTGTTTTTT	CASSLGSGANTGELFF
TRBV6-4	TRBJ2-1	TRBD2	-	TGTGCCAGCAGTAGCGGGGGGGCCAATGAGCAGTTCTTC	CASSSGGANEQFF
TRBV5-6	TRBJ1-1	-	-	TGTGCCAGCAGCTTGGTGGACAGAATGAACACTGAAGCTTTCTTT	CASSLVDRMNTEAFF
TRBV27	TRBJ1-6	-	-	TGTGCCAGCAGTCCGGACACGACAAATTCACCCCTCCACTTT	CASSPDTTNSPLHF
TRBV27	TRBJ1-2	TRBD1	-	TGTGCCAGCGCTTGGACAGGGCCTCTTATCCTCTATGGCTACACCTTC	CASAWTGPLILYGYTF
TRBV7-9	TRBJ2-1	-	-	TGTGCCAGCAGCCTGACCGGGTCGCACAATGAGCAGTTCTTC	CASSLTGSHNEQFF
TRBV7-2	TRBJ2-3	-	-	TGTGCCAGCAGCTTAGGAACAGGGATAGGCACAGATACGCAGTATTTT	CASSLGTGIGTDTQYF
TRBV18	TRBJ1-1	TRBD1	-	TGTGCCAGCTCATCCAGGGGGCTCGGCACTGAAGCTTTCTTT	CASSSRGLGTEAFF
TRBV4-3	TRBJ2-1	-	-	TGCGCCAGCAGCCAAGAAGAGGGCTACAATGAGCAGTTCTTC	CASSQEEGYNEQFF
TRBV28	TRBJ1-2	TRBD1	-	TGTGCCAGCAGTTCACAGGGGGACTATGGCTACACCTTC	CASSSQGDYGYTF
TRBV2	TRBJ2-2	-	-	TGTGCCAGCAGCGTGGACAGCCTGAACACCGGGGAGCTGTTTTTT	CASSVDSLNTGELFF
TRBV6-5	TRBJ1-4	-	-	TGTGCCAGCAGTTGGGCGGGGGAGGCAACTAATGAAAAACTGTTTTTT	CASSWAGEATNEKLFF
TRBV11-2	TRBJ2-7	TRBD2	-	TGTGCCAGCAGCCCTAGGGAAGGGGGACTAGCAGTCGAGCAGTACTTC	CASSPREGGLAVEQYF
TRBV7-2	TRBJ1-1	-	-	TGTGCCAGCAGCTTAGTCCCACAGAACATGAACACTGAAGCTTTCTTT	CASSLVPQNMNTEAFF
TRBV29-1	TRBJ2-1	-	-	TGCAGCGTTTCTGAGGGCTTCAATGAGCAGTTCTTC	CSVSEGFNEQFF
TRBV28	TRBJ2-1	TRBD1	-	TGTGCCACCTGGGGACAGTCGGTCTACAATGAGCAGTTCTTC	CATWGQSVYNEQFF
TRBV29-1	TRBJ1-5	-	-	TGCAGCGTTAGTTTGAGAGGAAATCAGCCCCAGCATTTT	CSVSLRGNQPQHF
TRBV28	TRBJ1-2	-	-	TGTGCCAGCAGCCAATCGACAGCTAACTATGGCTACACCTTC	CASSQSTANYGYTF
TRBV30	TRBJ1-5	-	-	TGTGCCTGGGGTAGACAGCCGTATAGCAATCAGCCCCAGCATTTT	CAWGRQPYSNQPQHF
TRBV27	TRBJ1-5	-	few	TGTGCCAGCAGTACAGGGAAGTATCAGCCCCAGCATTTT	CASSTGKYQPQHF